This paragraph covers one TCR beta chain sequence. Germline assignment: CDR1 MGHRA and CDR2 YSYEKL. Between the trimmed V and J ends, which lost 4 bases and 4 bases, there was a span of 25 bases. The CDR3 extends over 18 amino acids. Then a second PCR, running roughly 7 to 11 cycles, was carried out with a sample-barcoded 5' primer and a J-beta primer mix. MiXCR was run by TCRdb on the 5' RACE reads, yielding one entry per CDR3 protein. Of approximately 1.5 million distinct CDR3 sequences in the sample, roughly 43% were seen once. The sample comes from a study of blood T cells in healthy people across ages. Study as a whole: Template switching picked up about one barcoded beta molecule for each two T cells.

The sequence was obtained from a woman aged 18-29 years in good health. The J gene is TRBJ1-1, the V gene TRBV4-1; D is unclear. The source material was blood. CDR3 residues: CASSPTPATTYWGTEAFF. The CDR3 DNA is TGCGCCAGCAGCCCAACCCCGGCGACAACCTACTGGGGCACTGAAGCTTTCTTT.